This TCR beta chain was observed in a study of blood T cell repertoires in COVID-19. Study overall: T cells, B-cell-depleted T cells, or PBMCs supplied cDNA or gDNA.

From germline, CDR1 is DFQATT and CDR2 SNEGSKA (reference sequence). The length of the CDR3 is 14 residues. Unmatched junction bases numbered 6, after V lost 3 bases and J lost 4 bases. In the original workflow: It was from reference gene primer amplification that nucleated cell counts were estimated. Libraries were prepared by immunoSEQ multiplex PCR; TCRdb keeps only in-frame clonotypes and omits some of them. V and J calls and clone size are those listed in that table; D and trimming were worked out from the DNA. This sample has 90,000 to 150,000 clones, with roughly four fifths found just once. The chain joins TRBV20-1 to TRBJ1-3, with 7 nucleotides matching TRBD1. The TCR originated in a human donor in a cohort sampled during active COVID-19. The specimen was peripheral blood. The CDR3 DNA reads TGCAGTGCTAGTTCCCAGGGGGGCGGAAACACCATATATTTT. Translating it yields CSASSQGGGNTIYF.